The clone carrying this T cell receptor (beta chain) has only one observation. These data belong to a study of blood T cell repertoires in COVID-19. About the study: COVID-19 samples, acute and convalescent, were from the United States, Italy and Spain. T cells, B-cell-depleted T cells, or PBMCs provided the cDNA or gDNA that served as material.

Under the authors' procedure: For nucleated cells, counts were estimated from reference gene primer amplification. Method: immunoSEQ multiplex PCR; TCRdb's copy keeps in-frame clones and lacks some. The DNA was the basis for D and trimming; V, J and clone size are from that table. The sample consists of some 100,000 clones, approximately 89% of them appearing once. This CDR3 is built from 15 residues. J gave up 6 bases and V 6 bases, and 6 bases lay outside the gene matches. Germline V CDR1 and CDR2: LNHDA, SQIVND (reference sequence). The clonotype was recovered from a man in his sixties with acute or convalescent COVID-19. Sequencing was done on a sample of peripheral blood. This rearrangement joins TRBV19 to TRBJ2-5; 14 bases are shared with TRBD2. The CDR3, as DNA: TGTGCCAGTAGCCTGGGACTAGCGGGAGTCCAGACCCAGTACTTC. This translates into CASSLGLAGVQTQYF.